This T cell receptor (beta chain) derives from a study of identical twins. Notes on the study in general: Analyses based on zero insertions could be partly confounded by invariant MAIT and iNKT cells. Insertions were fewer in abundant cord blood beta clonotypes, whereas memory repertoires showed none of this pattern.

V gave up 0 bases and J gave up 5 bases, with 14 bases separating them. Germline V gene lookup returns CDR1 SGHRS and CDR2 YFSETQ. The CDR3 length is 15 residues. Template switching added a universal primer site; cDNA carried unique molecular identifiers. A single record per CDR3 protein comes from TCRdb applying MiXCR to the 5' RACE reads. The sample gives 400,000 to 600,000 distinct CDR3 sequences, about a fifth of which show up once; more than 0.4% is in the top ten. As to this clonotype: What it binds is not known.

This sample was shared with a second study, whose subject was yellow fever vaccine responses in identical twins. That work adds: Twins' vaccine T cell responses were reported to seem partly convergent and partly personalized.

The chain employs TRBV5-1 and TRBJ2-5, with D possibly being TRBD2 (5 bases). The sequencing sample was made of CD4+ T cells sorted from blood. This clonotype was sampled from a woman aged 18-29 years in good health. The DNA of the CDR3 is TGCGCCAGCAGCTTGGTTATCGGAGCGGCGGAGACCCAGTACTTC. Translation gives CASSLVIGAAETQYF.